Listed below are T cell receptor beta chains from one sample, sequenced in a study of blood T cell repertoires in COVID-19. TCRdb keeps only in-frame clones here, not all; method: immunoSEQ multiplex PCR. Of 400,000 to 550,000 clones in the sample, about 85% are singletons; the top ten hold approximately 2%. The sequencing sample was made of PBMCs or T cells enriched from blood (not recorded which). The receptors shown here come from a woman aged 18-29 years with acute COVID-19. Each CDR3 is given without its conserved first and last residue.

length	V	J	CDR3
11	TRBV19	TRBJ1-2	ASTGRANYGYT
13	TRBV4-3	TRBJ2-1	ASSQATDGSNEQF
10	TRBV3-1/TRBV3-2	TRBJ2-7	ASSRTGNEQY
13	TRBV6-1	TRBJ2-5	ASSEALGGQETQY
13	TRBV6-5	TRBJ1-2	ASSYSNRQGYGYT
11	TRBV7-2	TRBJ2-1	ASSLGVLNEQF
11	TRBV19	TRBJ1-1	ASSITRSTEAF
12	TRBV9	TRBJ1-6	ASSVRDNGPPLH
14	TRBV3-1/TRBV3-2	TRBJ2-1	ASSQDVSGSHNEQF
15	TRBV7-6	TRBJ2-5	ASSLSETGGYQETQY
12	TRBV7-9	TRBJ1-2	ASSNTGSFYGYT
13	TRBV12-5	TRBJ2-7	ASGLIAGYSYEQY
10	TRBV27	TRBJ2-1	ASSRLHNEQF
11	TRBV6-5	TRBJ1-1	ASRLTGNTEAF
14	TRBV4-1	TRBJ2-3	ASSQVSGGHTDTQY
14	TRBV28	TRBJ2-7	ASSFINRDYSYEQY
12	TRBV5-1	TRBJ1-6	ASSPDRENSPLH